A selection of T cell receptor beta chains follows, all from one sample in a study of blood T cell repertoires in COVID-19. The method was immunoSEQ multiplex PCR; TCRdb's version includes in-frame clones alone and lacks a portion of them. The sample gives about 31,000 clones, 88% of which show up once; roughly 7.9% is in the top ten. The sequenced sample consisted of peripheral blood. Receptor source: a man aged 55 to 70 with COVID-19, enrolled during active disease. Each CDR3 is given with its conserved first and last residue. Each record gives: J gene, D gene, V gene, clone size, CDR3 DNA, CDR3 protein. D genes are given only for firm matches. Part of the rows lack a size; the others show once, few, many or a class for expanded clones.

TRBJ2-2 | TRBD2 | TRBV5-4 | . | TGTGCCAGCAGCACCAGGACTAGCGGGATTGAGGGGCGACTGTTTTTT | CASSTRTSGIEGRLFF
TRBJ2-7 | . | TRBV15 | . | TGTGCCACCAGCGTCTTGCCGGACAACTACGAGCAGTACTTC | CATSVLPDNYEQYF
TRBJ1-2 | . | TRBV18 | . | TGTGCCAGCTCACCACCTTCACAGTCCTATGGCTACACCTTC | CASSPPSQSYGYTF
TRBJ1-6 | . | TRBV19 | . | TGTGCCAGTAACCAGAGGGAGGTTAATTCACCCCTCCACTTT | CASNQREVNSPLHF
TRBJ1-5 | . | TRBV18 | once | TGTGCCAGCTCAACAACAGCTAGCAATCAGCCCCAGCATTTT | CASSTTASNQPQHF
TRBJ2-6 | TRBD1 | TRBV2 | . | TGTGCCAGCCGAATGGGACAGCCCGCCGACTCTGGGGCCAACGTCCTGACTTTC | CASRMGQPADSGANVLTF
TRBJ2-4 | . | TRBV2 | . | TGTGCCAGCAGTGTCGAGGGACTCCTGTCAGCCAAAAACATTCAGTACTTC | CASSVEGLLSAKNIQYF
TRBJ2-3 | TRBD2 | TRBV25-1 | . | TGTGCCAGCAGTGTTTACAGCGGGAGTTCTCCCTTCACAGATACGCAGTATTTT | CASSVYSGSSPFTDTQYF
TRBJ1-2 | . | TRBV4-2 | . | TGTGCCAGCAGCCAAGATTCGGGGAACTATGGCTACACCTTC | CASSQDSGNYGYTF
TRBJ2-7 | TRBD1 | TRBV5-4 | . | TGTGCCAGCAGGGGTACAGGGGAAACCCACGAGCAGTACTTC | CASRGTGETHEQYF
TRBJ2-5 | TRBD2 | TRBV10-2 | . | TGCGCCAGCAGAGGGAGGACTAGCGGGAGGGAGACCCAGTACTTC | CASRGRTSGRETQYF
TRBJ2-1 | . | TRBV2 | . | TGTGCCAGCAGTGAAAGGGCCGGAGGCGAGCAGTTCTTC | CASSERAGGEQFF
TRBJ1-1 | TRBD1 | TRBV25-1 | . | TGTGCCAGCAGTGGGTCAACAGGGGTCGGCACTGAAGCTTTCTTT | CASSGSTGVGTEAFF
TRBJ1-5 | . | TRBV19 | . | TGTGCCAGTAGTATAGAGGAGGGGAGGCAGCCCCAGCATTTT | CASSIEEGRQPQHF
TRBJ2-1 | TRBD1 | TRBV5-1 | . | TGCGCCAGCAGCACCGGGACAGCGAGCTCCTACAATGAGCAGTTCTTC | CASSTGTASSYNEQFF
TRBJ2-1 | . | TRBV27 | . | TGTGCCAGCAGTTCGACTTCCAGCTCCTACAATGAGCAGTTCTTC | CASSSTSSSYNEQFF
TRBJ2-7 | TRBD1 | TRBV11-3 | . | TGTGCCAGCAGCTTACTGGGACAGGACTACGAGCAGTACTTC | CASSLLGQDYEQYF
TRBJ2-7 | TRBD1 | TRBV19 | . | TGTGCCAGTAGTATAGACCTTGACAGGGCGGTGTACGAGCAGTACTTC | CASSIDLDRAVYEQYF
TRBJ1-6 | . | TRBV28 | . | TGTGCCAGCAGGCCGCCACGGGGGGCTAATTCACCCCTCCACTTT | CASRPPRGANSPLHF
TRBJ1-2 | . | TRBV6-5 | . | TGTGCCAGCAGTCCGGGCCGAGGGACTAACTATGGCTACACCTTC | CASSPGRGTNYGYTF